This entry concerns a single T cell receptor (beta chain). Its antigen is not yet known. No base qualities exist here, and no much larger clone lies one base off it. The sample originates from a study of T cells after yellow fever vaccination (dated by TCRdb to about 2019). Context from the whole study: Libraries from fractions with low cell numbers were prepared with the SMART-Seq v4 Ultra Low Input RNA kit. Two healthy male donors, one aged 18 to 29 and one aged 30 to 40 years, made up the cohort. To follow T-cell clones before and after primary and booster YFV17D yellow fever vaccination, bulk TCR alpha and beta repertoires were sequenced over time. Blood was collected at multiple timepoints before and after primary and secondary immunization, and bulk PBMC replicates and cell subsets were isolated. Overall study outcomes, separate from this receptor: Computational filtering was required because FACS-sorted repertoires could contain abundant contaminating clonotypes from the bulk population. A small share of clonotypes was detected in both CD4 and CD8 compartments, with the overlap likely arising from convergent recombination. Because only two donors were included in the study, the extent to which the findings can be generalized is limited. After the booster, most of the clones that had expanded following primary vaccination were detected again (roughly 96% of CD4 and roughly 90% of CD8), which suggests that memory was broadly maintained. The secondary T-cell response was weaker than the primary response but faster, peaking on day 5 instead of day 15.

The data were produced on an Illumina NovaSeq 6000. TCR cDNA was synthesized by 5'RACE template switching, through which a universal primer site and unique molecular identifiers were introduced. Priming for cDNA synthesis came from both the TCR alpha and TCR beta constant segments. Two PCR steps were used to amplify libraries, with sample barcodes and sequencing adapters being added in the second step. Sequencing of libraries was done on Illumina HiSeq 2500 (2x100 bp) or NovaSeq (2x150 bp). The study's processing was this. Reads were demultiplexed and collapsed into UMI consensus sequences with MIGEC, and V(D)J alignment was performed with MiXCR. Vaccine-responding clonotypes were identified with edgeR using replicate PBMC samples, with FDR below 0.01 and a log2 fold change above 5 up to day 15 being required. Each bulk clonotype received a CD4 or CD8 identity based on whether the sequenced CD4 or CD8 repertoire contained that clonotype at higher abundance. The public reads were quality trimmed at Q25 with fastp and then assembled into clones with MiXCR by TCRdb, keeping productive beta chains. Duplicate CDR3 protein sequences are folded into a single record with the most common DNA and genes. TCRdb's processing, not the authors', yielded these V and J calls. This sample has about 320,000 distinct CDR3 sequences in its table, and 3.5% to 4.5% of those were observed once. In total, the top ten clones hold roughly a fifth of the sample.

The CDR3 sequence holds 14 residues, the cysteine and phenylalanine included. Only CDR3 DNA remains: 42 bases, in frame from the first base. Trimming takes 3 bases off V and 6 bases off J; junction bases not matched to a gene: 5. For CDR1 and CDR2, the germline V gene (reference sequence) lists DFQATT and SNEGSKA. In light of the paper, this sample's treatment or condition label describes: live attenuated yellow fever vaccine strain. At each blood-draw timepoint, two biological replicates of bulk PBMCs were obtained. PBMCs were isolated from peripheral blood using a standard Ficoll-Paque protocol. RNA was extracted with TriZol from bulk PBMCs, CD4 and CD8 fractions, and dextramer-positive and dextramer-negative fractions.

The origin of this receptor is a man younger than 35 who received the YFV17D yellow fever vaccine. The chain joins TRBV20-1 to TRBJ1-6, and 7 junction bases match TRBD1. Sample: PBMCs, taken 15 days after the yellow fever booster vaccination. The bases read TGCAGTGCTAGCAGACAGGGCTCTAATTCACCCCTCCACTTT. Protein translation: CSASRQGSNSPLHF.